Each of the 32 T cell receptor beta chains below was sequenced from the same sample in a study of blood T cells in healthy people across ages. A sample-barcoded 5' primer and a J-beta primer mix were used in a second PCR of roughly 7 to 12 cycles. TCRdb re-called the 5' RACE reads with MiXCR, one entry per CDR3 protein. The sample lists 1.5 million to 2 million distinct CDR3 sequences, 49% occurring once. Sequenced: blood. These receptors were collected from a woman aged 40 to 55 in good health.

This chain connects TRBV7-3 to TRBJ1-5; D ambiguous. The CDR3 spans 13 residues. From germline, CDR1 is SGHTA and CDR2 FQGTGA. Trimming cost V 4 bases and J 7 bases, with 11 bases left between them. This CDR3 is CASSSRVEQPQHF. The CDR3, as DNA: TGTGCCAGCAGCTCAAGGGTCGAGCAGCCCCAGCATTTT.

The chain recombines TRBV20-1 with TRBJ2-4; D remains unclear. In germline, CDR1 is DFQATT, CDR2 SNEGSKA (reference sequence). The CDR3 covers 11 residues. V dropped 1 base and J dropped 13 bases, with 11 bases sitting between them. The CDR3 is CSARGRVEQYF. The CDR3 DNA follows: TGCAGTGCTAGAGGAAGGGTAGAGCAGTACTTC.

V gene TRBV20-1 combines with J gene TRBJ1-6; TRBD1 is a possible D gene (5 bases). CDR3 length equals 18 residues. The ends were cut back, 0 bases at V and 0 bases at J, with 15 bases in the middle. The germline V gene has CDR1 DFQATT and CDR2 SNEGSKA (reference sequence). The CDR3 bases are TGCAGTGCTAGAGACCCCGCAGGGAGAAGCTCCTATAATTCACCCCTCCACTTT. Translating it yields CSARDPAGRSSYNSPLHF.

The gene calls are TRBV13 and TRBJ1-2; 10 nucleotides agree with TRBD1. The CDR3 extends over 15 amino acids. Germline V CDR1 and CDR2: PRHDT, FYEKMQ (reference sequence). V was pared by 11 bases and J by 1 base, with 10 bases of the junction left unmatched. The chain's CDR3 is CAGTPGTGDNYGYTF. CDR3 nucleotides: TGTGCCGGTACCCCCGGGACAGGGGATAACTATGGCTACACCTTC.

The CDR3 is CASTIRGFNSPLHF. In DNA form, the CDR3 reads TGTGCCAGCACCATACGGGGGTTCAATTCACCCCTCCACTTT. This chain links TRBV27 with TRBJ1-6, with D tentatively TRBD1 (5 bases). Per germline, CDR1 MNHEY and CDR2 SMNVEV (reference sequence). The ends were cut back, 7 bases at V and 7 bases at J, with 14 bases in the middle. The CDR3 consists of 14 residues.

Concerning this clonotype: Its ends do not fully match the called genes, so a read error is possible. The chain links TRBV5-1 to TRBJ1-5; maybe TRBD1 (5 bases). The CDR3 loop spans 14 amino acids. Germline V gene data show CDR1 as SGHRS and CDR2 as YFSETQ. Here the CDR3 reads CASSQGDSNQPRHF. DNA for the CDR3: TGCGCCAGCAGTCAGGGAGATAGCAATCAGCCCCGGCATTTT.

The rearrangement joins TRBV20-1 to TRBJ2-1; 13 nucleotides line up with TRBD2. J was trimmed by 7 bases and V by 5 bases; bases with no gene match: 8. The germline gives CDR1 DFQATT, CDR2 SNEGSKA (reference sequence). The CDR3 consists of 15 residues. The CDR3 spells CSAYQLAGGTNEQFF. The CDR3, as DNA: TGCAGTGCTTACCAACTAGCGGGGGGGACTAATGAGCAGTTCTTC.

The V call is TRBV18, the J call TRBJ2-5; possible D gene TRBD1, 5 bases. Looked up from germline, CDR1 is KGHSH and CDR2 is LQKENI. This CDR3 contains 14 residues. V was cut by 8 bases and J by 3 bases, with 16 bases left in between. The CDR3: CASSPLDREETQYF. The CDR3 DNA is TGTGCCAGCAGTCCCCTTGACAGAGAAGAGACCCAGTACTTC.

This clonotype showed up just a few times. The chain employs TRBV4-2 and TRBJ2-3; 13 nucleotides match TRBD2. Germline lookup yields CDR1 LGHNA and CDR2 YNFKEQ. Unmatched junction bases numbered 4, after V lost 3 bases and J lost 4 bases. The CDR3 extends over 16 amino acids. The CDR3 reads CASSQSTSGGADTQYF. CDR3 sequence (DNA): TGTGCCAGCAGCCAGTCAACTAGCGGGGGGGCAGATACGCAGTATTTT.

This clonotype has more than one count but fewer than ten. The V and J genes are TRBV6-4 and TRBJ2-3; D gene ambiguous. V was cut by 5 bases and J by 3 bases, with 12 bases left in between. The germline gives CDR1 MRHNA, CDR2 SNTAGT. The CDR3 is 14 amino acids. The DNA for the CDR3 is TGTGCCAGCAGTATGACGGGCAGTACAGATACGCAGTATTTT. Its translation: CASSMTGSTDTQYF.

CDR3 in amino acids: CASSYSSGREGGGYTF. Written as DNA, the CDR3 is TGTGCCAGCAGTTACTCATCGGGGAGAGAAGGAGGTGGCTACACCTTC. The rearrangement uses TRBV6-6 and TRBJ1-2; D unclear. Looked up from germline, CDR1 is MNHNY and CDR2 is SVGAGI (reference sequence). The CDR3 totals 16 residues. V lost 0 bases and J 7 bases, leaving 18 bases between the germline ends.

V usage is TRBV20-1 and J usage is TRBJ2-7; 7 bases are a match to TRBD1. The J call may be mistaken, given a closer DNA end match to TRBJ2-4. The CDR3 runs 16 residues. Germline CDR1 and CDR2: DFQATT and SNEGSKA (reference sequence). The DNA of the CDR3 is TGCAGTGCCCCGATGGACAGGTTTCTAGCCAAAAACATTCAGTACTTC. Translation gives CSAPMDRFLAKNIQYF.

J is TRBJ2-3 and V is TRBV6-2 or TRBV6-3, with no clear D. CDR1 is MNHEY, CDR2 SVGEGT, per germline. There are 16 residues in the CDR3. Between the trimmed V and J ends, which lost 6 bases and 0 bases, there was a span of 16 bases. The CDR3 loop reads CASRPNRVTSTDTQYF. The CDR3 DNA reads TGTGCCAGCAGACCCAACCGGGTAACGAGCACAGATACGCAGTATTTT.

V and J are TRBV24-1 and TRBJ2-3, with no clear D. The germline gives CDR1 KGHDR, CDR2 SFDVKD. V shed 4 bases and J shed 8 bases, with 15 bases lying between them. The CDR3 is 14 amino acids. CDR3: CATSDRTEFGTQYF. The DNA of the CDR3 is TGTGCCACCAGTGACCGGACCGAATTTGGTACGCAGTATTTT.

The rearrangement links TRBV6-6 to TRBJ2-5, with TRBD2 as a possible D gene (6 bases). The V and J ends lost 10 bases and 5 bases respectively, with 8 bases between them. The CDR3 totals 10 residues. CDR1 and CDR2 from the germline V gene are MNHNY and SVGAGI (reference sequence). The CDR3 DNA is TGTGCCACGGGGGAGGAGACCCAGTACTTC. Translating it yields CATGEETQYF.

This chain connects TRBV9 to TRBJ2-5, with D maybe TRBD2 (6 bases). The germline gives CDR1 SGDLS, CDR2 YYNGEE. V dropped 0 bases and J dropped 5 bases, with 14 bases sitting between them. The CDR3 extends over 15 amino acids. CDR3 loop: CASSVGASVRETQYF. CDR3 coding DNA: TGTGCCAGCAGCGTAGGGGCTAGCGTCAGGGAGACCCAGTACTTC.

This clonotype was detected only once. This chain joins TRBV6-5 and TRBJ2-1; no firm D call. Trimming stripped 8 bases from V and 1 base from J, with 15 bases between. The CDR3 totals 15 residues. Germline lookup yields CDR1 MNHEY and CDR2 SVGAGI. The CDR3 bases are TGTGCCAGCGGCCGCAACAGTGTATCCTACAATGAGCAGTTCTTC. This translates into CASGRNSVSYNEQFF.

This clonotype occurred many times. The chain has TRBV29-1 and TRBJ2-7; 7 bases fit TRBD1. The germline gives CDR1 SQVTM, CDR2 ANQGSEA. V was clipped by 3 bases and J by 2 bases; unmatched bases: 4. The CDR3 covers 13 residues. In nucleotides, the CDR3 is TGCAGCGTTGATGGGGACAGCCCCTACGAGCAGTACTTC. It translates to CSVDGDSPYEQYF.

In its sample, this clonotype was seen once. The V gene is TRBV25-1, the J gene TRBJ1-2; a weak D match, TRBD1 (6 bases). Trimming removed 5 bases at V and 9 bases at J, with 19 bases between. CDR1 and CDR2 from the germline V gene are MGHDK and SYGVNS. The CDR3 has 14 amino acids. CDR3 bases: TGTGCCAGCAGTAGAAGGACAGATCTTTCTAGCTACACCTTC. Protein sequence: CASSRRTDLSSYTF.

The J gene is TRBJ2-3, the V gene TRBV4-1; TRBD2 aligns across 10 bases. Germline trimming cut 0 bases from V and 5 bases from J; bases unmatched to any gene: 14. The CDR3 is 19 amino acids. Looked up from germline, CDR1 is MGHRA and CDR2 is YSYEKL. The CDR3 spells CASSQDSVIAGGQEDTQYF. CDR3 nucleotide sequence: TGCGCCAGCAGCCAAGATTCGGTAATAGCGGGGGGACAGGAAGATACGCAGTATTTT.

The V call is TRBV4-3, the J call TRBJ2-2, with D perhaps TRBD2 (5 bases). The germline V and J ends were trimmed by 1 base and 6 bases, with 15 bases remaining between them. The CDR3 is 16 residues long. Germline CDR1 and CDR2: LGHNA and YSLEER. CDR3 sequence: CASSQGTAISSGELFF. The CDR3 nucleotides are TGCGCCAGCAGCCAAGGGACTGCTATTTCCTCCGGGGAGCTGTTTTTT.

This clonotype was counted between two and nine times. This chain joins TRBV4-2 and TRBJ2-5; D is undetermined. The CDR3 covers 15 residues. Germline CDR1 and CDR2: LGHNA and YNFKEQ. The V and J ends lost 3 bases and 1 base respectively, with 12 bases between them. The CDR3: CASSQGTGLQETQYF. As DNA, the CDR3 is TGTGCCAGCAGCCAGGGAACTGGGCTCCAAGAGACCCAGTACTTC.

The V gene is TRBV27, the J gene TRBJ2-5; D could derive from TRBD1 or TRBD2 (6 bases each). CDR1 and CDR2 from the germline V gene are MNHEY and SMNVEV (reference sequence). Trimming stripped 3 bases from V and 0 bases from J, with 14 bases between. There are 16 residues in the CDR3. The CDR3, as DNA: TGTGCCAGCAGTTTTTCGAGGGGGGAGTACCAAGAGACCCAGTACTTC. Its translation: CASSFSRGEYQETQYF.

The chain employs TRBV6-6 and TRBJ2-3; 11 bases align to TRBD2. V gave up 6 bases and J gave up 1 base; unmatched junction bases: 6. The CDR3 covers 16 residues. CDR1 MNHNY and CDR2 SVGAGI come from the germline V gene (reference sequence). The DNA for the CDR3 is TGTGCCAGCAGACCCCGGACTAGCGGGCGCACAGATACGCAGTATTTT. Protein: CASRPRTSGRTDTQYF.

The CDR3 is CAHKNSPTDTQYF. In nucleotides, the CDR3 is TGTGCCCACAAGAACAGTCCCACAGATACGCAGTATTTT. The chain couples TRBV27 to TRBJ2-3, with D hard to call. This CDR3 region has 13 residues. CDR1 is MNHEY, CDR2 SMNVEV, per germline (reference sequence). Trimming cost V 11 bases and J 2 bases, with 14 bases left between them.

The chain couples TRBV28 to TRBJ2-7; no definite D call. The CDR3 totals 11 residues. Trimming shortened V by 5 bases and J by 8 bases, and 10 bases separated the two germline ends. Germline loops: CDR1 MDHEN, CDR2 SYDVKM. For the CDR3, the DNA is TGTGCCAGCAGTCTTCTATACAAGCAGTACTTC. Translated, it gives CASSLLYKQYF.

This chain joins TRBV6-6 and TRBJ2-1, with unresolved D. V was shortened by 7 bases and J by 1 base, with 11 bases between the two germline ends. Germline loops: CDR1 MNHNY, CDR2 SVGAGI (reference sequence). The CDR3 totals 14 residues. CDR3 region: CASKPRVSYNEQFF. As DNA, the CDR3 is TGTGCCAGCAAACCAAGGGTGTCCTACAATGAGCAGTTCTTC.

The CDR3 DNA is TGCAGTGCTCCTTCGGGGTCACTCGACGAGCAGTACTTC. This codes for CSAPSGSLDEQYF. The genes are TRBV20-1 and TRBJ2-4; possibly TRBD2 for D (5 bases). The J call may be in error: the DNA end matches TRBJ2-7 better. The CDR3 covers 13 residues. CDR1 is DFQATT, CDR2 SNEGSKA, per germline (reference sequence).

This clonotype came up a few times. The rearrangement links TRBV29-1 to TRBJ2-1; D remains unclear. Trimming removed 7 bases at V and 8 bases at J, with 9 bases between. The CDR3 covers 10 residues. In germline, CDR1 is SQVTM, CDR2 ANQGSEA. This chain's CDR3 is CSALRDEQFF. The DNA of the CDR3 is TGCAGCGCCTTAAGGGATGAGCAGTTCTTC.

This clonotype was seen a few times. The chain has TRBV28 and TRBJ2-5; possible D gene TRBD2, 5 bases. Looked up from germline, CDR1 is MDHEN and CDR2 is SYDVKM. V dropped 5 bases and J dropped 11 bases, with 15 bases sitting between them. This CDR3 has 12 amino acids. The CDR3, as DNA: TGTGCCAGCAGTCCCCCCCGGTGGGAGCAGTACTTC. Its translation is CASSPPRWEQYF.

This clonotype turned up a few times. The chain is built from TRBV5-1 and TRBJ1-6; TRBD1 matches 7 bases. V lost 1 base to trimming and J lost 6 bases; unmatched junction nucleotides: 4. CDR1 is SGHRS and CDR2 is YFSETQ in the germline V gene. This CDR3 is 15 amino acids long. This CDR3 reads CASSLKTGSNSPLHF. DNA of the CDR3: TGCGCCAGCAGCTTGAAGACAGGGTCTAATTCACCCCTCCACTTT.

J is TRBJ2-5 and V is TRBV3-1; 7 bases are a match to TRBD2. This CDR3 region has 13 residues. Germline V lookup: CDR1 LGHDT, CDR2 YNNKEL (reference sequence). V shed 7 bases, J shed 7 bases, and the junction held 9 bases outside the gene matches. CDR3 loop: CASTGRGGVTQYF. The CDR3 DNA sequence: TGTGCCAGCACCGGAAGGGGAGGGGTGACCCAGTACTTC.